Sequencing of this T cell receptor beta chain was carried out in a study of beta chain features in type 1 diabetes. General study findings and limits: People with Type 1 diabetes carried modestly yet significantly shorter TCRB CDR3s in all four CD4+ subsets.

The germline V gene has CDR1 LGHNA and CDR2 YSLEER. The CDR3 is 17 residues long. V was trimmed by 0 bases and J by 3 bases, leaving 16 bases between them. A remark on this clone: The antigen remains unidentified.

Investigators reverse transcribed all isolated RNA, so they sequenced expressed TCRB transcripts. Repertoires were generated with immunoSEQ multiplex PCR, while TCRdb's copy carries only in-frame clones and drops some. There are about 650,000 clones in the sample; 9.5% to 15% occur only once, and around 0.12% lies in the top ten. The sequence derives from a man aged 25-45 years with type 1 diabetes. The sequenced material came from naive CD4+ T cells from blood. The V gene is TRBV4-3, the J gene TRBJ2-3; D may match TRBD1 or TRBD2 (5 bases each). CDR3 loop: CASSQDRVRGTTDTQYF. The CDR3 DNA sequence: TGCGCCAGCAGCCAAGATCGCGTGAGGGGTACTACAGATACGCAGTATTTT.